This is a list of T cell receptor beta chains from one sample in a study of blood T cell repertoires in COVID-19. The data were produced by immunoSEQ multiplex PCR, yet TCRdb's version contains in-frame clones alone and is incomplete. The data hold 120,000 or so clones, with roughly 90% observed a single time. Sequencing was done on a sample of peripheral blood. All receptors come from a man in his forties with acute or convalescent COVID-19. Both conserved end residues are part of each CDR3. D genes are given only for firm matches. Where a row states a size, it is once, few, many or the class of an expanded clone; other rows omit it.

cdr3_aa: CASSRRSGGASYSDTQYF
cdr3_nt: TGTGCCAGCAGCCGGAGGAGCGGGGGGGCGTCTTATTCAGATACGCAGTATTTT
v_call: TRBV3-1/TRBV3-2
j_call: TRBJ2-3
clone_size: -
d_call: TRBD2

cdr3_aa: CASSFERRTDTQYF
cdr3_nt: TGTGCCAGCAGCTTTGAGCGAAGAACAGATACGCAGTATTTT
v_call: TRBV19
j_call: TRBJ2-3
clone_size: -
d_call: -

cdr3_aa: CASSYKVRGGYTF
cdr3_nt: TGTGCCAGCAGTTACAAGGTCAGGGGTGGCTACACCTTC
v_call: TRBV6-5
j_call: TRBJ1-2
clone_size: -
d_call: -

cdr3_aa: CASSLWTGMNTGELFF
cdr3_nt: TGTGCCAGCAGTTTATGGACAGGGATGAACACCGGGGAGCTGTTTTTT
v_call: TRBV27
j_call: TRBJ2-2
clone_size: -
d_call: TRBD1

cdr3_aa: CASSRDREYGYTF
cdr3_nt: TGTGCCAGCAGCCGCGACAGGGAATATGGCTACACCTTC
v_call: TRBV7-8
j_call: TRBJ1-2
clone_size: -
d_call: TRBD1

cdr3_aa: CASGVTTDEAFF
cdr3_nt: TGTGCTAGTGGTGTGACGACAGACGAAGCTTTCTTT
v_call: TRBV12-5
j_call: TRBJ1-1
clone_size: -
d_call: -

cdr3_aa: CASRSGSSYNSPLHF
cdr3_nt: TGTGCCAGCCGGAGTGGAAGCTCCTATAATTCACCCCTCCACTTT
v_call: TRBV11-2
j_call: TRBJ1-6
clone_size: few
d_call: -

cdr3_aa: CASSSTLRNSPLHF
cdr3_nt: TGTGCCAGCAGTTCCACCTTACGGAATTCACCCCTCCACTTT
v_call: TRBV7-2
j_call: TRBJ1-6
clone_size: -
d_call: -

cdr3_aa: CASSRDRRNTGELFF
cdr3_nt: TGTGCCAGCAGCCGCGACAGGCGCAATACCGGGGAGCTGTTTTTT
v_call: TRBV6-2/TRBV6-3
j_call: TRBJ2-2
clone_size: -
d_call: -

cdr3_aa: CASRPPGQGETYEQYF
cdr3_nt: TGTGCCAGCAGGCCTCCGGGACAGGGTGAAACCTACGAGCAGTACTTC
v_call: TRBV6-4
j_call: TRBJ2-7
clone_size: -
d_call: TRBD1

cdr3_aa: CASSQEQGRHYGYTF
cdr3_nt: TGTGCCAGCAGCCAAGAACAGGGAAGGCACTATGGCTACACCTTC
v_call: TRBV3-1/TRBV3-2
j_call: TRBJ1-2
clone_size: few
d_call: -

cdr3_aa: CASSFQKSYNSPLHF
cdr3_nt: TGTGCCAGCAGCTTTCAGAAGTCCTATAATTCACCCCTCCACTTT
v_call: TRBV5-8
j_call: TRBJ1-6
clone_size: -
d_call: -

cdr3_aa: CATSRFFSFGQGNTEAFF
cdr3_nt: TGTGCCACCAGCAGATTCTTTTCGTTTGGGCAGGGGAACACTGAAGCTTTCTTT
v_call: TRBV15
j_call: TRBJ1-1
clone_size: -
d_call: -

cdr3_aa: CASKGASGGWEQYF
cdr3_nt: TGCGCCAGCAAAGGAGCTAGCGGGGGTTGGGAGCAGTACTTC
v_call: TRBV5-1
j_call: TRBJ2-7
clone_size: -
d_call: TRBD2

cdr3_aa: CAIRDNDWDEQFF
cdr3_nt: TGTGCCATCCGGGACAACGATTGGGATGAGCAGTTCTTC
v_call: TRBV24-1
j_call: TRBJ2-1
clone_size: -
d_call: -

cdr3_aa: CASSVGGRFGEQFF
cdr3_nt: TGTGCCAGCAGCGTAGGCGGGAGATTTGGTGAGCAGTTCTTC
v_call: TRBV9
j_call: TRBJ2-1
clone_size: once
d_call: TRBD2

cdr3_aa: CASRLGVSGNTIYF
cdr3_nt: TGTGCCAGCAGATTAGGAGTATCTGGAAACACCATATATTTT
v_call: TRBV9
j_call: TRBJ1-3
clone_size: -
d_call: -

cdr3_aa: CASSRGLAEGTDTQYF
cdr3_nt: TGTGCCAGCAGCCGGGGACTAGCGGAGGGGACAGATACGCAGTATTTT
v_call: TRBV5-8
j_call: TRBJ2-3
clone_size: -
d_call: TRBD2

cdr3_aa: CASSRPGTKNIQYF
cdr3_nt: TGTGCCAGCAGCCGACCGGGGACCAAAAACATTCAGTACTTC
v_call: TRBV6-2/TRBV6-3
j_call: TRBJ2-4
clone_size: -
d_call: -